Presented here are 20 T cell receptor beta chains from one specimen sequenced in a study of vaccination and CD4 T cells after COVID-19. Treatment given: roughly 10-day PBMC culture with coronavirus spike peptide pools or control peptides (ViraFEST assay). No cognate antigen is known for these TCRs. The study sequenced cultured CD4+ T cell DNA using the Oncomine TCR Beta short-read assay. TCRdb reprocessed the PCR reads via MiXCR and lists one record per CDR3 protein. The sample has around 19,000 distinct CDR3 sequences; approximately 50% are singletons. Sequencing used CD4+ T cells from blood, cultured in vitro. The receptors derive from a human donor who had recovered from COVID-19.

This sequence joins TRBV30 and TRBJ1-5, with 8 bases that match TRBD1. V lost 1 base to trimming and J lost 2 bases; unmatched junction nucleotides: 7. From germline, CDR1 is GTSNPN and CDR2 SVGIG (reference sequence). The CDR3 totals 16 residues. The CDR3 protein is CAWSDSGGAGNQPQHF. CDR3 nucleotide sequence: TGTGCCTGGAGTGACTCAGGGGGCGCCGGCAATCAGCCCCAGCATTTT. The full variable domain, rest sourced from reference TRBV30 and TRBJ1-5, is SQTIHQWPATLVQPVGSPLSLECTVEGTSNPNLYWYRQAAGRGLQLLFYSVGIGQISSEVPQNLSASRPQDRQFILSSKKLLLSDSGFYLCAWSDSGGAGNQPQHFGDGTRLSIL.

The chain has TRBV7-2 and TRBJ2-7, with D possibly being TRBD1 or TRBD2 (6 bases each). Per the germline V gene, CDR1 is SGHTA and CDR2 is FQGNSA. The CDR3 extends over 14 amino acids. V lost 1 base and J lost 6, with 13 bases in between. DNA of the CDR3: TGTGCCAGCAGCTTAGGGGGGGCGCGGGTCGAGCAGTACTTC. Amino acid sequence: CASSLGGARVEQYF.

The CDR3 DNA reads TGTGCCACCAGTGATGTGACAGGTCCCGGGGCGGGTACGCAGTATTTT. Its protein is CATSDVTGPGAGTQYF. The V and J genes are TRBV24-1 and TRBJ2-3; D may be TRBD1 (6 bases). Germline V gene data show CDR1 as KGHDR and CDR2 as SFDVKD. Deletions cut 3 bases from V and 8 bases from J, with 20 bases between. This CDR3 comprises 16 residues.

A single count supports this clonotype. The chain links TRBV6-5 to TRBJ2-1, with D possibly matching TRBD2 (5 bases). Trimming stripped 0 bases from V and 7 bases from J, with 16 bases between. The CDR3 contains 16 residues. Germline-derived CDR1 and CDR2 are MNHEY and SVGAGI. For the CDR3, the DNA is TGTGCCAGCAGTTACTCTCTTGGGCTAGCTGGGAATGAGCAGTTCTTC. It translates to CASSYSLGLAGNEQFF.

This clonotype was counted a single time. The chain carries TRBV20-1 and TRBJ2-7; D not resolved. Germline-derived CDR1 and CDR2 are DFQATT and SNEGSKA (reference sequence). V lost 0 bases to trimming and J lost 6 bases, with 12 bases between them. This CDR3 is built from 13 residues. CDR3: CSARESLATEQYF. Written as DNA, the CDR3 is TGCAGTGCTAGAGAATCCCTGGCTACCGAGCAGTACTTC.

This clonotype was seen a handful of times. The CDR3 nucleotides are TGTGCCAGCAGGCCGACAGGGGACATTCAGTACTTC. Translated, it gives CASRPTGDIQYF. This chain links TRBV6-1 with TRBJ2-4, with 8 nucleotides matching TRBD1. Germline V gene lookup returns CDR1 MNHNS and CDR2 SASEGT. This CDR3 has 12 amino acids. After removal of 6 bases from V and 8 bases from J, the junction contained 3 bases not matched to a gene.

The gene calls are TRBV12-3 or TRBV12-4 and TRBJ2-7; 11 bases are shared with TRBD2. This CDR3 is 14 amino acids long. The V and J ends lost 5 bases and 5 bases, in that order; junction bases with no gene match: 5. For the CDR3, the DNA is TGTGCCAGCAGTGTGACTAGCGGGATAAACGAGCAGTACTTC. Translated, it gives CASSVTSGINEQYF.

The chain joins TRBV30 to TRBJ1-5; 8 positions match TRBD1. Trimming took 0 bases from V and 6 from J; bases not matched to a gene: 13. The CDR3 totals 17 residues. The germline V gene encodes CDR1 GTSNPN and CDR2 SVGIG (reference sequence). The CDR3 protein is CAWSVYGTGGISQPQHF. The CDR3 DNA sequence: TGTGCCTGGAGTGTTTACGGTACAGGGGGAATTAGTCAGCCCCAGCATTTT.

V gene TRBV11-2 combines with J gene TRBJ2-5; tentative D call: TRBD2 (6 bases). Trimming took 2 bases from V and 4 from J, leaving 14 bases between them. Germline values: CDR1 SGHAT, CDR2 FQNNGV. CDR3 size: 15 residues. The CDR3 reads CASSLREGGRETQYF. In nucleotides, the CDR3 is TGTGCCAGCAGCTTAAGGGAAGGAGGGAGAGAGACCCAGTACTTC. The full variable domain, with the rest looked up from reference TRBV11-2 and TRBJ2-5, is EAGVAQSPRYKIIEKRQSVAFWCNPISGHATLYWYQQILGQGPKLLIQFQNNGVVDDSQLPKDRFSAERLKGVDSTLKIQPAKLEDSAVYLCASSLREGGRETQYFGPGTRLLVL.

This clonotype came up a few times. V usage is TRBV2 and J usage is TRBJ1-1; D not resolved. The CDR3 length is 13 residues. In germline, CDR1 is SNHLY, CDR2 FYNNEI. V lost 6 bases, J lost 6 bases, and 14 bases lay in between. The CDR3 is CASSLAPGSEAFF. CDR3 bases: TGTGCCAGCAGCCTAGCCCCCGGGTCTGAAGCTTTCTTT.

The chain carries TRBV28 and TRBJ2-2; TRBD1 is a possible D gene (5 bases). Germline-derived CDR1 and CDR2 are MDHEN and SYDVKM. This CDR3 spans 11 amino acids. Trimming pared 4 bases from V and 8 bases from J, leaving 5 bases between. The CDR3: CASSWTGELFF. The CDR3 DNA sequence: TGTGCCAGCAGTTGGACAGGGGAGCTGTTTTTT.

This rearrangement joins TRBV7-2 to TRBJ2-3, with 10 bases identical to TRBD2. Losses at the gene ends were 4 bases for V and 4 bases for J; bases not matched to a gene: 2. CDR1 is SGHTA and CDR2 is FQGNSA in the germline V gene. CDR3 length: 14 amino acids. CDR3 protein: CASSYSGGPDTQYF. The CDR3, as DNA: TGTGCCAGCAGCTATAGCGGGGGGCCAGATACGCAGTATTTT.

This sequence joins TRBV6-2 or TRBV6-3 and TRBJ1-5; 8 bases align to TRBD1. The ends lost 2 bases at V and 7 bases at J; junction bases unmatched: 10. The CDR3 extends over 16 amino acids. Germline CDR1 and CDR2: MNHEY and SVGEGT. The CDR3 DNA is TGTGCCAGCAGTTACCAGACAGGGGTGGGACAGCAGCCCCAGCATTTT. Translating it yields CASSYQTGVGQQPQHF.

J is TRBJ1-1 and V is TRBV28; D call uncertain. V was pared by 5 bases and J by 4 bases, with 14 bases between. The CDR3 has 14 amino acids. The germline V gene has CDR1 MDHEN and CDR2 SYDVKM. The CDR3 DNA sequence: TGTGCCAGCAGTGTCTCGGGTTTAGGCACTGAAGCTTTCTTT. It specifies CASSVSGLGTEAFF.

The chain recombines TRBV14 with TRBJ1-1; D unresolved. Trimming stripped 3 bases from V and 4 bases from J, with 9 bases between. CDR3 length: 13 residues. Germline CDR1 SGHDN, CDR2 FVKESK. The CDR3 loop reads CASSHRFLTEAFF. For the CDR3, the DNA is TGTGCCAGCAGCCACCGTTTTCTCACTGAAGCTTTCTTT. Complete variable domain (other parts from reference TRBV14 and TRBJ1-1): EAGVTQFPSHSVIEKGQTVTLRCDPISGHDNLYWYRRVMGKEIKFLLHFVKESKQDESGMPNNRFLAERTGGTYSTLKVQPAELEDSGVYFCASSHRFLTEAFFGQGTRLTVV.

J is TRBJ2-7 and V is TRBV6-1, with 10 bases lining up with TRBD1. Germline assignment: CDR1 MNHNS and CDR2 SASEGT. The length of the CDR3 is 13 residues. V lost 7 bases and J lost 3; bases outside the gene matches: 3. The CDR3, as DNA: TGTGCCAGCACGGGACAGGGGTTCTACGAGCAGTACTTC. Translating gives CASTGQGFYEQYF.

This clonotype was counted a few times. The V call is TRBV5-1, the J call TRBJ1-2; 10 bases agree with TRBD1. Trimming at V came to 4 bases and at J to 3 bases, leaving 9 bases not matched to a gene. CDR1 and CDR2 (germline): SGHRS, YFSETQ. This CDR3 spans 16 amino acids. CDR3 in amino acids: CASSRGQGFGDYGYTF. The CDR3 DNA sequence: TGCGCCAGCAGCCGGGGACAGGGGTTTGGCGACTATGGCTACACCTTC.

The V and J genes are TRBV20-1 and TRBJ2-7; D unresolved. The CDR3 runs 12 residues. Trimming removed 6 bases at V and 5 bases at J, with 14 bases between. Germline V CDR1 and CDR2: DFQATT, SNEGSKA (reference sequence). CDR3 in DNA: TGCAGTGCGCAGGACCGTTCCCACGAGCAGTACTTC. Protein product: CSAQDRSHEQYF.

The CDR3: CASNPLGPSHGYTF. In nucleotides, the CDR3 is TGTGCCAGCAACCCTTTAGGTCCCAGCCATGGCTACACCTTC. The rearrangement links TRBV11-3 to TRBJ1-2; D unclear. Germline CDR1 SGHNT, CDR2 YENEEA. Trimming removed 7 bases at V and 6 bases at J, with 18 bases between. The CDR3 has 14 amino acids.

V usage is TRBV20-1 and J usage is TRBJ1-1; D perhaps matches TRBD1 (6 bases). The length of the CDR3 is 14 residues. Deletions cut 1 base from V and 1 base from J, with 10 bases between. Germline loops: CDR1 DFQATT, CDR2 SNEGSKA (reference sequence). The CDR3 nucleotides are TGCAGTGCTAGAGGAGGGGGTGGGAACACTGAAGCTTTCTTT. Its protein product is CSARGGGGNTEAFF.